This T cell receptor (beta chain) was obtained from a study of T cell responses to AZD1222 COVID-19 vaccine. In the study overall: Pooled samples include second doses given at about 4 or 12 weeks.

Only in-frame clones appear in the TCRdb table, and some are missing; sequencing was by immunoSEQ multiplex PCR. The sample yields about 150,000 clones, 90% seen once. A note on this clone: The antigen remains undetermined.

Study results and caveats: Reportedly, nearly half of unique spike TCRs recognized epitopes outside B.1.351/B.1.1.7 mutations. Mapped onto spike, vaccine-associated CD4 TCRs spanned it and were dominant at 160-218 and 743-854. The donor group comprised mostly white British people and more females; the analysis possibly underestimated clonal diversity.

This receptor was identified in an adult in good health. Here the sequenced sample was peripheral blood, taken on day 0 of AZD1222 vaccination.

CDR3 residues: CASSFRAGYGYTF. The CDR3 bases are TGTGCCAGCAGTTTTCGGGCAGGGTATGGCTACACCTTC. V gene TRBV27 combines with J gene TRBJ1-2; a possible D gene is TRBD1 (5 bases). The germline gives CDR1 MNHEY, CDR2 SMNVEV (reference sequence). The CDR3 loop spans 13 amino acids. Trimming shortened V by 3 bases and J by 5 bases, and 10 bases separated the two germline ends.